These 2 T cell receptor beta chains share one sample of origin, sequenced in a study of cytomegalovirus exposure and HLA in healthy donors. In the PCR, 60 Vbeta and 13 Jbeta primers were used. Generated by immunoSEQ multiplex PCR, the TCRdb table keeps only in-frame clones and is missing some. The ten top clones account for roughly 0.64%, within a sample of 90,000 to 120,000 clones. The sequenced sample was PBMCs. These receptors all come from a man aged 50 or older in good health and CMV-seronegative.

The chain has TRBV7-2 and TRBJ1-2; 8 bases agree with TRBD1. Germline CDR1 SGHTA, CDR2 FQGNSA. CDR3 length: 14 amino acids. J was trimmed by 7 bases and V by 5 bases; bases with no gene match: 9. The CDR3 DNA is TGTGCCAGCAGCCAGGACAGGGAACGCAGTGGCTACACCTTC. As protein: CASSQDRERSGYTF.

The chain has TRBV7-2 and TRBJ2-3, with 8 bases aligning to TRBD1. This CDR3 is 15 amino acids long. CDR1 and CDR2 from the germline V gene are SGHTA and FQGNSA. Losses at the gene ends were 7 bases for V and 3 bases for J; bases not matched to a gene: 9. The chain's CDR3 is CASTPGGEGTDTQYF. CDR3 nucleotides: TGTGCCAGCACCCCAGGGGGCGAGGGTACAGATACGCAGTATTTT.